The 13 T cell receptor beta chains reported below all come from one sample, sequenced in a study of cytomegalovirus exposure and HLA in healthy donors. The PCR had 60 Vbeta and 13 Jbeta primers. Sequencing used immunoSEQ multiplex PCR; TCRdb keeps in-frame clones, though not all of them. The table counts tens of thousands of clones; 2.7% lies in the top ten. Input material: PBMCs. These receptors were collected from a man in his forties in good health and CMV-seronegative.

Concerning this clone itself: The CDR3 carries no conserved terminal phenylalanine or tryptophan, so it likely arises from a read error. The chain employs TRBV2 and TRBJ1-2, with D perhaps matching TRBD1 (6 bases). V was trimmed by 0 bases and J by 7 bases, leaving 15 bases between them. CDR3 length equals 15 residues. Germline V gene sequence: CDR1 SNHLY, CDR2 FYNNEI. The chain's CDR3 is CASSEAPGGIRGYTL. CDR3 nucleotide sequence: TGTGCCAGCAGTGAAGCTCCGGGGGGCATTCGTGGCTACACCCTC.

The chain has TRBV19 and TRBJ1-5; possibly TRBD1 for D (6 bases). The CDR3 length is 17 residues. Germline-derived CDR1 and CDR2 are LNHDA and SQIVND (reference sequence). V gave up 2 bases and J gave up 4 bases, with 18 bases separating them. The CDR3 loop is CASSIRQGRGRNQPQHF. The DNA for the CDR3 is TGTGCCAGTAGTATAAGGCAGGGGCGCGGACGAAATCAGCCCCAGCATTTT.

J is TRBJ2-7 and V is TRBV19; TRBD1 agrees at 7 bases. V was pared by 3 bases and J by 0 bases, with 5 bases of the junction left unmatched. This CDR3 has 15 amino acids. Germline lookup yields CDR1 LNHDA and CDR2 SQIVND (reference sequence). CDR3 amino acids: CASSIKGAYSYEQYF. The CDR3, as DNA: TGTGCCAGTAGTATTAAGGGGGCATACTCCTACGAGCAGTACTTC.

The genes are TRBV7-9 and TRBJ1-2; D uncertain. The CDR3 is 14 amino acids. Germline CDR1 and CDR2: SEHNR and FQNEAQ (reference sequence). The V end was cut by 5 bases, the J end by 0 bases, with 10 bases between. The CDR3 region has the DNA TGTGCCAGCAGCCTTTCTTTTGCTAACTATGGCTACACCTTC. This sequence encodes CASSLSFANYGYTF. The full variable domain, its missing parts supplied by reference TRBV7-9 and TRBJ1-2, is DTGVSQNPRHKITKRGQNVTFRCDPISEHNRLYWYRQTLGQGPEFLTYFQNEAQLEKSRLLSDRFSAERPKGSFSTLEIQRTEQGDSAMYLCASSLSFANYGYTFGSGTRLTVV.

The V gene is TRBV20-1, the J gene TRBJ2-1; D ambiguous. The CDR3 runs 11 residues. The V gene's germline CDR1 is DFQATT and CDR2 SNEGSKA (reference sequence). Trimming left V 6 bases short and J 9 bases short, with 12 bases between. CDR3 nucleotide sequence: TGCAGTGCGCAAACGACGGGTGAGCAGTTCTTC. It yields the protein CSAQTTGEQFF.

The chain joins TRBV18 to TRBJ2-7, with 10 positions matching TRBD2. The V gene end was trimmed by 3 bases and the J gene end by 6 bases; junction bases not matched to a gene: 11. The CDR3 is made up of 16 amino acids. Per the germline V gene, CDR1 is KGHSH and CDR2 is LQKENI. The CDR3: CASSPPGTSGEGEQYF. CDR3 bases: TGTGCCAGCTCACCCCCGGGAACTAGCGGGGAGGGCGAGCAGTACTTC.

The gene calls are TRBV7-3 and TRBJ1-4; 7 nucleotides align to TRBD1. The CDR3 runs to 14 residues. From germline, CDR1 is SGHTA and CDR2 FQGTGA. J lost 8 bases, V lost 0 bases, and 3 bases had no gene match. The CDR3, as DNA: TGTGCCAGCAGCTTAACGACAGGGAGAGAAAAACTGTTTTTT. Amino acid sequence: CASSLTTGREKLFF. Together with reference TRBV7-3 and TRBJ1-4, the CDR3 gives the full variable domain: GAGVSQTPSNKVTEKGKYVELRCDPISGHTALYWYRQSLGQGPEFLIYFQGTGAADDSGLPNDRFFAVRPEGSVSTLKIQRTERGDSAVYLCASSLTTGREKLFFGSGTQLSVL.

CDR3 nucleotides: TGTGCCAGCAGTGGACCAGGGGAACAGCCCCAGCATTTT. Residues: CASSGPGEQPQHF. This chain connects TRBV6-5 to TRBJ1-5; D perhaps matches TRBD1 (6 bases). The CDR3 length is 13 residues. V was trimmed by 5 bases and J by 7 bases, leaving 12 bases between them. Germline CDR1 MNHEY, CDR2 SVGAGI.

The chain employs TRBV5-5 and TRBJ1-2; 8 nucleotides align to TRBD1. V was clipped by 4 bases and J by 3 bases; unmatched bases: 14. In germline, CDR1 is SGHKS, CDR2 YYEKEE (reference sequence). The CDR3 contains 17 residues. CDR3 amino acids: CASSPRTGRGFDYGYTF. As DNA, the CDR3 is TGTGCCAGCAGCCCGCGGACAGGGCGAGGTTTCGACTATGGCTACACCTTC.

The gene calls are TRBV18 and TRBJ2-5; tentatively, D is TRBD1 (6 bases). The DNA end favors TRBJ2-7, so the J call may be wrong. Germline values: CDR1 KGHSH, CDR2 LQKENI. The CDR3 totals 13 residues. The CDR3 DNA sequence: TGTGCCAGCTCACCACGGGACAACTACGAGCAGTACTTC. Translated, it gives CASSPRDNYEQYF.

The V call is TRBV11-2, the J call TRBJ1-6, with TRBD1 identical over 9 bases. The CDR3 contains 14 residues. The germline V gene has CDR1 SGHAT and CDR2 FQNNGV. The V gene end was trimmed by 7 bases and the J gene end by 6 bases; junction bases not matched to a gene: 4. The CDR3 is CASTRTGANSPLHF. CDR3 sequence (DNA): TGTGCCAGCACTCGGACAGGGGCTAATTCACCCCTCCACTTT.

CDR3 region: CASSQGWGANTGELFF. The DNA of the CDR3 is TGTGCCAGCAGCCAAGGATGGGGGGCGAACACCGGGGAGCTGTTTTTT. The chain employs TRBV14 and TRBJ2-2; D possibly corresponds to TRBD2 (6 bases). Deletions cut 1 base from V and 0 bases from J, with 9 bases between. The germline V gene has CDR1 SGHDN and CDR2 FVKESK. The CDR3 runs to 16 residues. The variable domain in full, completed from reference TRBV14 and TRBJ2-2, reads EAGVTQFPSHSVIEKGQTVTLRCDPISGHDNLYWYRRVMGKEIKFLLHFVKESKQDESGMPNNRFLAERTGGTYSTLKVQPAELEDSGVYFCASSQGWGANTGELFFGEGSRLTVL.

The chain joins TRBV7-9 to TRBJ1-2, with TRBD1 matching 8 bases. V shed 5 bases, J shed 7 bases, and the junction held 12 bases outside the gene matches. The CDR3 has 15 residues. Germline V CDR1 and CDR2: SEHNR, FQNEAQ (reference sequence). In DNA, the CDR3 is TGTGCCAGCAGCCCACAGGGGGGGCCCACTTTTGGCTACACCTTC. This gives the protein CASSPQGGPTFGYTF.